The 15 T cell receptor beta chains below were found in one sample sequenced in a study of tumor and adjacent non-tumor tissue in lung cancer. The template was RNA from unsorted bulk tissue. Distant lung tissue was collected more than 3 cm away from the tumor edge. TCRbeta libraries were built with three rounds of nested PCR, modified from ARM-PCR. MiXCR, run by TCRdb on the multiplex PCR reads, gives a single entry per CDR3 protein. The sample consists of 75,000 to 90,000 distinct CDR3 sequences, under 80% of them appearing once. The material sequenced was distant non-tumor lung tissue. These receptors were obtained from a woman aged 45-60 years with non-small cell lung cancer.

Concerning this clonotype: Just one base apart from a much larger clone, this may be a read error. Without the conserved terminal phenylalanine or tryptophan, this CDR3 likely stems from a read error. The chain is built from TRBV20-1 and TRBJ2-3, with unresolved D. Germline V lookup: CDR1 DFQATT, CDR2 SNEGSKA (reference sequence). The CDR3 loop spans 11 amino acids. Trimming shortened V by 1 base and J by 7 bases, and 6 bases separated the two germline ends. CDR3 bases: TGCAGTGCTAGAGTAGAGAATACGCAGTATGTT. Translating gives CSARVENTQYV.

The V gene is TRBV29-1, the J gene TRBJ1-2; weak D call: TRBD1 (6 bases). The CDR3 loop spans 11 amino acids. V was clipped by 7 bases and J by 10 bases, with 16 bases between them. Germline V lookup: CDR1 SQVTM, CDR2 ANQGSEA. The CDR3 loop is CSAVAGHDYTF. The DNA of the CDR3 is TGCAGCGCTGTAGCGGGACATGACTACACCTTC.

For this clonotype: The CDR3 end shows no conserved phenylalanine or tryptophan, and so a read error is likely. This sequence joins TRBV13 and TRBJ2-5; 12 bases match TRBD2. The CDR3 contains 16 residues. The trim removed 10 bases at V and 2 bases at J, leaving 11 bases unmatched. The germline gives CDR1 PRHDT, CDR2 FYEKMQ (reference sequence). The CDR3 nucleotides are TGTGCCAACAGTCTAGGACTAGCGGGGCCACAAGAGACCCAGTACTTA. Protein sequence: CANSLGLAGPQETQYL.

This clonotype was detected only a few times. One end of the junction varies from germline; a read error may be responsible. J is TRBJ2-7 and V is TRBV29-1, with TRBD1 as a possible D gene (6 bases). This CDR3 has 16 residues. From germline, CDR1 is SQVTM and CDR2 ANQGSEA. CDR3 nucleotide sequence: TGCAGTGTTGAACCCCACGGGACATGGGATACTAGGGAGCAGTACTTC. It encodes CSVEPHGTWDTREQYF.

Points on this clonotype: At one end, the junction sequence differs from germline, possibly due to a read error. Written as DNA, the CDR3 is TGTGTCAGAAGCTTAAGGACTGGCACAGATACGCAGTTTTTT. Its translation is CVRSLRTGTDTQFF. The rearrangement uses TRBV11-2 and TRBJ2-3, with D possibly TRBD2 on 5 matching bases. Germline loops: CDR1 SGHAT, CDR2 FQNNGV. The CDR3 is 14 residues long.

This clonotype has more than one count but fewer than ten. With a much larger clone just one base away, this may be a read error. The chain links TRBV12-3 or TRBV12-4 to TRBJ2-3; the D gene is possibly TRBD1 (6 bases). This CDR3 has 14 amino acids. Between the trimmed V and J ends, which lost 3 bases and 1 base, there was a span of 8 bases. CDR3 protein: CASSFWTGTDTQYF. As DNA, the CDR3 is TGTGCCAGCAGTTTTTGGACAGGCACAGATACGCAGTATTTT.

This clonotype was detected many times. V is TRBV29-1 and J is TRBJ2-5, with a weak D call TRBD2 (5 bases). The V end was cut by 4 bases, the J end by 1 base, with 7 bases between. There are 12 residues in the CDR3. Per germline, CDR1 SQVTM and CDR2 ANQGSEA. The CDR3 here is CSVVSGQETQYF. The DNA for the CDR3 is TGCAGCGTTGTGAGCGGCCAAGAGACCCAGTACTTC. Together with reference TRBV29-1 and TRBJ2-5, the CDR3 gives the full variable domain: SAVISQKPSRDICQRGTSLTIQCQVDSQVTMMFWYRQQPGQSLTLIATANQGSEATYESGFVIDKFPISRPNLTFSTLTVSNMSPEDSSIYLCSVVSGQETQYFGPGTRLLVL.

A few counts support this clonotype. The junction does not match germline at one end; this may be a read error. V usage is TRBV11-2 and J usage is TRBJ2-3, with D hard to call. The CDR3 spans 13 residues. The germline gives CDR1 SGHAT, CDR2 FQNNGV. For the CDR3, the DNA is TGTGCTAGCAGTTTAGTGGAGTCAGATACGCAGTATTTT. Its protein is CASSLVESDTQYF.

Points on this clonotype: An end of the junction differs from the germline gene, which may be a read error. The V gene is TRBV7-2, the J gene TRBJ2-1, with D perhaps TRBD1 or TRBD2 (5 bases each). Germline CDR1 and CDR2: SGHTA and FQGNSA. The CDR3 extends over 16 amino acids. CDR3 loop: CASSLSLTERGNGQFF. The DNA of the CDR3 is TGTGCCAGCAGCTTATCCCTGACGGAGAGGGGCAATGGGCAGTTCTTC.

Notes on this clonotype: No conserved phenylalanine or tryptophan ends this CDR3, so it is likely a read error. It is unclear where the CDR3 begins or ends on the DNA, so no DNA is shown, and the CDR3 is as TCRdb lists it. V and J are TRBV11-2 and TRBJ2-3; the table's D call, TRBD2, was not checked against the DNA. The germline gives CDR1 SGHAT, CDR2 FQNNGV. The CDR3 is made up of 16 amino acids, end residues included. The CDR3 loop is CASSPVGYPLPDTLYS.

Turning to this clonotype: At one end, the junction sequence differs from germline, possibly due to a read error. The chain is built from TRBV4-1 and TRBJ2-1; D not certain. Germline CDR1 MGHRA, CDR2 YSYEKL. This CDR3 has 16 residues. The DNA of the CDR3 is TGCGCCAGCAGCTCCCTCGGCTGCCCCAGTCGCAATGAGCAATTCTTC. The encoded protein is CASSSLGCPSRNEQFF.

The V gene is TRBV4-1, the J gene TRBJ1-3, with a weak D call TRBD1 (6 bases). This CDR3 spans 15 amino acids. Trimming cost V 3 bases and J 2 bases, with 11 bases left between them. Germline CDR1 MGHRA, CDR2 YSYEKL. CDR3 nucleotide sequence: TGCGCCAGCAGCCAGGAACCAGGGGCTGGAAACACCATATATTTT. Amino acid sequence: CASSQEPGAGNTIYF.

As regards this clonotype: The germline gene is not matched at one end of the junction; a read error may be the cause. The chain has TRBV12-3 or TRBV12-4 and TRBJ2-7; D may correspond to TRBD1 or TRBD2 (5 bases each). The CDR3 runs 15 residues. For the CDR3, the DNA is TGTTCCAGCGGTTCAGCAGGGTTGGAGCTCTACGAGCAGTACTTC. Amino acid sequence: CSSGSAGLELYEQYF.

A note on this clonotype: One junction end disagrees with the germline gene, perhaps due to a read error. V gene TRBV5-4 combines with J gene TRBJ1-2; D is undetermined. Germline V gives CDR1 SGHNT, CDR2 YYREEE (reference sequence). The CDR3 loop spans 12 amino acids. The CDR3 bases are TGTGTCAGCAGCTTAGTTCGGAAAGGCTACACCTTC. Encoded protein: CVSSLVRKGYTF. The full variable domain, its missing parts supplied by reference TRBV5-4 and TRBJ1-2, is ETGVTQSPTHLIKTRGQQVTLRCSSQSGHNTVSWYQQALGQGPQFIFQYYREEENGRGNFPPRFSGLQFPNYSSELNVNALELDDSALYLCVSSLVRKGYTFGSGTRLTVV.

About this clonotype: Relative to the germline gene, one junction end is altered; a read error may explain this. The chain combines TRBV4-1 with TRBJ2-5, with 9 bases fitting TRBD2. Germline V gives CDR1 MGHRA, CDR2 YSYEKL. CDR3 length: 14 amino acids. The CDR3 spells CTSSHSGRHETQYF. In DNA, the CDR3 is TGCACCAGCAGCCATAGCGGGAGACATGAGACCCAGTACTTC.